The clone carrying this T cell receptor beta chain was detected a few times. These data belong to a study of blood T cell repertoires in COVID-19. Study context: In each case, the material was cDNA or gDNA derived from T cells, B-cell-depleted T cells, or PBMCs.

The V segment lost 3 bases and the J segment 7 bases; nucleotides outside the gene matches: 5. Germline values: CDR1 KGHDR, CDR2 SFDVKD. The CDR3 sequence is 15 residues long. Repertoires were generated with immunoSEQ multiplex PCR, while TCRdb's copy carries only in-frame clones and drops some. The table lists around 55,000 clones, 85% to 90% of them singletons, with over 1.2% in the top ten. The sequencing sample was made of peripheral blood. J is TRBJ1-2 and V is TRBV24-1; 12 bases line up with TRBD1. The source of this sequence is a man in his sixties with acute or convalescent COVID-19. As DNA, the CDR3 is TGTGCCACCAGTGATGGGGACAGGGGGCGGGGTGGCTACACCTTC. It encodes CATSDGDRGRGGYTF.